One TCR beta chain is described in this entry. In germline, CDR1 is SNHLY, CDR2 FYNNEI. Trimming took 6 bases from V and 4 from J, leaving 10 bases between them. The CDR3 is made up of 13 amino acids. The sample originates from a study of blood T cell repertoires in COVID-19. Original analysis: Amplification with reference gene primers provided the estimates of nucleated cell counts. Repertoires were generated with immunoSEQ multiplex PCR, while TCRdb's copy carries only in-frame clones and drops some. V, J and clone size reflect that table, while D and trimming were determined from the DNA. The sample holds about 150,000 clones, roughly nine tenths seen once.

The J gene is TRBJ2-1, the V gene TRBV2; TRBD1 is a possible D gene (5 bases). This sequence originates from a woman aged 70-85 years with acute or convalescent COVID-19. Source material: peripheral blood. The chain's CDR3 is CASRADRYNEQFF. CDR3 nucleotides: TGTGCCAGCAGAGCCGACAGATACAATGAGCAGTTCTTC.